This is a list of T cell receptor beta chains from one sample in a study of blood T cell repertoires in COVID-19. Using immunoSEQ multiplex PCR, the repertoire was profiled, and TCRdb retains in-frame clones only, with some absent. In the table there are 180,000 or so clones, roughly 84% of which are singletons. Source material: peripheral blood. The receptors were gathered from a woman aged 40-49 years with COVID-19, enrolled during active disease. Both conserved end residues are part of each CDR3. A D gene is named only where the DNA matches it firmly. For some rows the clone size is stated as once, few or many, or as a class when expanded; others skip it.

clone size	J gene	D gene	V gene	CDR3 protein	CDR3 DNA
.	TRBJ1-5	TRBD1	TRBV7-8	CASSLASGTGGGQPQHF	TGTGCCAGCAGCTTAGCCTCCGGGACAGGGGGCGGTCAGCCCCAGCATTTT
.	TRBJ1-2	.	TRBV5-1	CASSLAGAANYGYTF	TGCGCCAGCAGCTTGGCAGGGGCTGCTAACTATGGCTACACCTTC
.	TRBJ1-1	TRBD1	TRBV6-5	CASSTGGHWAFF	TGTGCCAGCAGTACAGGGGGCCATTGGGCTTTCTTT
.	TRBJ1-1	.	TRBV5-6	CASSLSRARKGTEAFF	TGTGCCAGCAGCTTGTCGAGGGCTAGGAAAGGCACTGAAGCTTTCTTT
.	TRBJ2-7	.	TRBV9	CASSQPHLTSFLF	TGTGCCAGCAGCCAACCCCACCTGACTAGTTTCCTCTTC
.	TRBJ2-2	TRBD1	TRBV29-1	CSVRYTGTVTGELFF	TGCAGCGTTCGTTATACAGGGACAGTCACCGGGGAGCTGTTTTTT
.	TRBJ1-6	TRBD1	TRBV5-4	CASSRGQGETPLHF	TGTGCCAGCAGCCGCGGACAGGGTGAAACACCCCTCCACTTT
.	TRBJ2-7	TRBD1	TRBV18	CASSQGTVASEQYF	TGTGCCAGCTCCCAAGGGACAGTGGCCTCCGAGCAGTACTTC
few	TRBJ2-3	TRBD2	TRBV6-4	CASSDSRGGTDTQYF	TGTGCCAGCAGTGACTCGCGGGGGGGCACAGATACGCAGTATTTT
few	TRBJ2-1	TRBD2	TRBV7-8	CASSPPGLAGGWEQFF	TGTGCCAGCAGCCCGCCGGGACTAGCGGGGGGTTGGGAGCAGTTCTTC
many	TRBJ2-2	.	TRBV6-1	CASREEFRAVPGELFF	TGTGCCAGCAGGGAAGAGTTCAGGGCGGTCCCCGGGGAGCTGTTTTTT
few	TRBJ2-5	.	TRBV7-9	CASSAGQQETQYF	TGTGCCAGCAGCGCGGGACAGCAAGAGACCCAGTACTTC
few	TRBJ1-5	.	TRBV4-1	CASSQERLGPQHF	TGCGCCAGCAGCCAAGAGAGACTGGGGCCCCAGCATTTT
.	TRBJ1-5	TRBD1	TRBV27	CASSLVGTGGNQPQHF	TGTGCCAGCAGTTTAGTTGGGACAGGGGGCAATCAGCCCCAGCATTTT
few	TRBJ2-2	.	TRBV5-4	CASSLDPGGELFF	TGTGCCAGCAGCTTGGATCCGGGCGGGGAGCTGTTTTTT
.	TRBJ1-4	.	TRBV20-1	CSASRGGATNEKLFF	TGCAGTGCTAGTAGGGGGGGGGCAACTAATGAAAAACTGTTTTTT
.	TRBJ2-5	TRBD2	TRBV3-1/TRBV3-2	CASIRGGTQYF	TGTGCCAGCATCCGGGGGGGGACCCAGTACTTC
.	TRBJ1-5	.	TRBV6-5	CATRGSNQPQHF	TGTGCCACCCGGGGTAGCAATCAGCCCCAGCATTTT
.	TRBJ2-7	TRBD1	TRBV28	CASSAGTAYEQYF	TGTGCCAGCAGTGCCGGGACAGCCTACGAGCAGTACTTC
.	TRBJ1-2	.	TRBV3-1/TRBV3-2	CASSQARQANYGYTF	TGTGCCAGCAGCCAGGCCCGACAGGCTAACTATGGCTACACCTTC
.	TRBJ2-6	TRBD2	TRBV7-3	CASRPMGLAFSGANVLTF	TGTGCCAGCAGACCCATGGGACTAGCCTTCTCTGGGGCCAACGTCCTGACTTTC
.	TRBJ1-5	.	TRBV7-2	CASSLRGGDGNQPQHF	TGTGCCAGCAGCTTACGGGGAGGGGATGGCAATCAGCCCCAGCATTTT
.	TRBJ2-2	TRBD2	TRBV4-1	CASSQLAGVSTILNTGELFF	TGCGCCAGCAGCCAACTAGCGGGGGTTTCGACTATACTGAACACCGGGGAGCTGTTTTTT
.	TRBJ1-2	TRBD1	TRBV28	CASSSPTGGATHGYTF	TGTGCCAGCAGTTCCCCGACAGGGGGCGCGACTCATGGCTACACCTTC